The present T cell receptor beta chain was sequenced within a study of blood T cells in healthy people across ages. It was with a sample-barcoded 5' primer and a J-beta primer mix that a second PCR of about 6 to 11 cycles was run. Through a template-switch adaptor with 12 random nucleotides, each cDNA molecule received a tag. One entry per CDR3 protein results from TCRdb running MiXCR on the 5' RACE reads. The table includes roughly 730,000 distinct CDR3 sequences, about 61% detected once. Findings and caveats of the study: The unknown donor CMV status may have confounded expanded clonotype changes. While age rose, TCR beta diversity per million T cells dropped in a roughly linear way.

Worth noting for this clonotype: Its antigen is currently unknown.

The CDR3 is made up of 14 amino acids. The V end lost 3 bases, the J end lost 3 bases, and 11 bases lay between the germline ends. Germline V gene data show CDR1 as SGHNT and CDR2 as YENEEA. The chain recombines TRBV11-3 with TRBJ1-2; D may be TRBD1 (5 bases). The sample comprised blood. The receptor's source is a man aged 35 to 55 in good health. The CDR3 sequence: CASSLGGEDYGYTF. The CDR3 DNA reads as TGTGCCAGCAGCTTGGGGGGTGAAGACTATGGCTACACCTTC.